The 8 T cell receptor beta chains in this list originate from one sample, sequenced in a study of blood T cell repertoires in COVID-19. Repertoires were generated with immunoSEQ multiplex PCR, while TCRdb's copy carries only in-frame clones and drops some. The data contain approximately 16,000 clones, about 91% of them singletons. Sequenced material: peripheral blood. The source is a human donor in a cohort sampled during active COVID-19.

This clone has a handful of counts. The chain employs TRBV7-9 and TRBJ2-7, with 9 positions matching TRBD1. After removal of 5 bases from V and 3 bases from J, the junction contained 5 bases not matched to a gene. Germline V gives CDR1 SEHNR, CDR2 FQNEAQ (reference sequence). The CDR3 sequence is 14 residues long. CDR3 loop: CASSPGQGNYEQYF. The DNA for the CDR3 is TGTGCCAGCAGCCCCGGACAGGGGAACTACGAGCAGTACTTC.

This clone was found once. The V and J genes are TRBV7-2 and TRBJ2-2, with D unclear. CDR1 is SGHTA and CDR2 is FQGNSA in the germline V gene. The CDR3 has 13 residues. V was pared by 0 bases and J by 7 bases, with 6 bases between. CDR3 sequence: CASSLAIGGELFF. The CDR3 DNA is TGTGCCAGCAGCTTAGCGATCGGCGGGGAGCTGTTTTTT.

The V and J genes are TRBV5-1 and TRBJ2-1, with 7 positions matching TRBD2. This CDR3 is 14 amino acids long. With 4 bases clipped from V and 7 bases from J, the junction kept 8 bases outside the gene matches. Germline CDR1 and CDR2: SGHRS and YFSETQ. DNA for the CDR3: TGCGCCAGCAGCCCCGCTGGGGGGGGGAATGAGCAGTTCTTC. Translated: CASSPAGGGNEQFF.

The chain links TRBV6-1 to TRBJ1-5, with a weak D call TRBD1 (6 bases). Germline CDR1 is MNHNS and CDR2 is SASEGT. V was clipped by 3 bases and J by 2 bases, with 11 bases between them. The CDR3 is 15 amino acids. DNA of the CDR3: TGTGCCAGCAGTGATATAAACAGGGGCAATCAGCCCCAGCATTTT. It translates to CASSDINRGNQPQHF.

This clone showed up just a few times. The V gene is TRBV6-2 or TRBV6-3, the J gene TRBJ2-3; a possible D gene is TRBD2 (6 bases). Trimming removed 1 base at V and 0 bases at J, with 8 bases between. From germline, CDR1 is MNHEY and CDR2 SVGEGT. The CDR3 length is 15 residues. The CDR3 here is CASSYWRGSTDTQYF. Written as DNA, the CDR3 is TGTGCCAGCAGTTACTGGAGGGGTAGCACAGATACGCAGTATTTT.

The gene calls are TRBV5-1 and TRBJ2-5; 7 nucleotides match TRBD1. This CDR3 region has 14 residues. Looked up from germline, CDR1 is SGHRS and CDR2 is YFSETQ. Germline trimming cut 5 bases from V and 1 base from J; bases unmatched to any gene: 5. The CDR3 region has the DNA TGCGCCAGCAGAAGGGGGCCTACCCAAGAGACCCAGTACTTC. This encodes CASRRGPTQETQYF. Based on the CDR3 plus reference TRBV5-1 and TRBJ2-5, the full variable domain is KAGVTQTPRYLIKTRGQQVTLSCSPISGHRSVSWYQQTPGQGLQFLFEYFSETQRNKGNFPGRFSGRQFSNSRSEMNVSTLELGDSALYLCASRRGPTQETQYFGPGTRLLVL.

The J gene is TRBJ2-7, the V gene TRBV7-9; 9 nucleotides agree with TRBD1. With 5 bases clipped from V and 2 bases from J, the junction kept 7 bases outside the gene matches. Germline V gene sequence: CDR1 SEHNR, CDR2 FQNEAQ (reference sequence). This CDR3 contains 15 residues. In DNA, the CDR3 is TGTGCCAGCAGCCCGGCGGGACAGGGACCCTACGAGCAGTACTTC. Encoded protein: CASSPAGQGPYEQYF.

This rearrangement joins TRBV7-2 to TRBJ1-1; D uncertain. The CDR3 length is 13 residues. CDR1 and CDR2 from the germline V gene are SGHTA and FQGNSA. V was pared by 5 bases and J by 1 base, with 8 bases between. CDR3 amino acids: CASSGHQNTEAFF. As DNA, the CDR3 is TGTGCCAGCAGCGGGCATCAGAACACTGAAGCTTTCTTT.